Below, 8 T cell receptor beta chains from the same sample are listed, as sequenced in a study of T cell changes during pregnancy in multiple sclerosis. The method was immunoSEQ multiplex PCR; TCRdb's version includes in-frame clones alone and lacks a portion of them. This table holds over 90,000 clones, less than 95% found once. The sample consisted of peripheral blood, taken before pregnancy. These receptors were collected from a female donor with multiple sclerosis, enrolled in a pregnancy study.

The gene calls are TRBV11-2 and TRBJ2-7; D is ambiguous. The germline V gene encodes CDR1 SGHAT and CDR2 FQNNGV. Trimming took 0 bases from V and 0 from J, leaving 3 bases between them. The CDR3 contains 13 residues. The CDR3 DNA is TGTGCCAGCAGCTTAGACAGCTCCTACGAGCAGTACTTC. This sequence encodes CASSLDSSYEQYF.

V is TRBV15 and J is TRBJ1-2; TRBD1 aligns across 11 bases. J lost 2 bases, V lost 4 bases, and 3 bases had no gene match. CDR1 is LNHNV, CDR2 YYDKDF, per germline (reference sequence). CDR3 length: 15 amino acids. As DNA, the CDR3 is TGTGCCACCAGCACCGGGACAGGGGGAAACTATGGCTACACCTTC. Its translation: CATSTGTGGNYGYTF.

V is TRBV2 and J is TRBJ1-2; D possibly corresponds to TRBD1 (5 bases). The CDR3 is 13 residues long. V was shortened by 0 bases and J by 6 bases, with 8 bases between the two germline ends. Germline lookup yields CDR1 SNHLY and CDR2 FYNNEI. The CDR3 sequence is CASSEARGHGYTF. CDR3 nucleotide sequence: TGTGCCAGCAGTGAAGCTAGGGGCCATGGCTACACCTTC.

The V and J genes are TRBV4-2 and TRBJ2-7; D may be TRBD1 (5 bases). This CDR3 comprises 14 residues. Germline CDR1 and CDR2: LGHNA and YNFKEQ. Between the trimmed V and J ends, which lost 4 bases and 6 bases, there was a span of 16 bases. The CDR3 nucleotides are TGTGCCAGCAGCCTGGGAAGACAGCTCTCCGAGCAGTACTTC. It specifies CASSLGRQLSEQYF.

The rearrangement links TRBV7-3 to TRBJ2-2; D may be TRBD2 (5 bases). From germline, CDR1 is SGHTA and CDR2 FQGTGA. Trimming took 4 bases from V and 3 from J, leaving 6 bases between them. The CDR3 contains 13 residues. The CDR3 here is CASSSDYTGELFF. CDR3 nucleotide sequence: TGTGCCAGCAGCTCGGACTACACCGGGGAGCTGTTTTTT.

The chain has TRBV19 and TRBJ1-5; D unclear. Per the germline V gene, CDR1 is LNHDA and CDR2 is SQIVND (reference sequence). V lost 0 bases to trimming and J lost 0 bases, with 9 bases between them. The length of the CDR3 is 16 residues. The chain's CDR3 is CASSIDRQISNQPQHF. In DNA, the CDR3 is TGTGCCAGTAGTATAGACCGCCAGATTAGCAATCAGCCCCAGCATTTT.

The chain is built from TRBV9 and TRBJ1-5; 7 positions agree with TRBD1. V lost 0 bases, J lost 4 bases, and 4 bases stayed unmatched. The CDR3 contains 15 residues. Germline V gene data show CDR1 as SGDLS and CDR2 as YYNGEE. In nucleotides, the CDR3 is TGTGCCAGCAGCGTAGGGGACAGCCTAAATCAGCCCCAGCATTTT. As protein: CASSVGDSLNQPQHF.

This rearrangement joins TRBV19 to TRBJ1-5; D call uncertain. CDR1 is LNHDA and CDR2 is SQIVND in the germline V gene (reference sequence). With 5 bases removed from V and 2 bases from J, the gap between germline ends came to 7 bases. The CDR3 sequence is 13 residues long. The CDR3 loop reads CASSAIGNQPQHF. DNA for the CDR3: TGTGCCAGTAGTGCCATAGGCAATCAGCCCCAGCATTTT.